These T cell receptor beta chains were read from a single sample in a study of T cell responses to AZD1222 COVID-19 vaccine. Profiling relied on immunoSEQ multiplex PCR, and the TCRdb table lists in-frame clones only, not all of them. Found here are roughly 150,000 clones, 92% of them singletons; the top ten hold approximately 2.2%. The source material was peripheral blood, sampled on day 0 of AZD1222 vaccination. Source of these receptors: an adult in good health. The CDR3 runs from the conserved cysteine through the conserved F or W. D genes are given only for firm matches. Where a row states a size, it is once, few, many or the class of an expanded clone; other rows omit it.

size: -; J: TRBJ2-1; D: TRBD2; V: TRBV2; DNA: TGTGCCAGCGGGACTAGCGGGGCCTACAATGAGCAGTTCTTC; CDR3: CASGTSGAYNEQFF
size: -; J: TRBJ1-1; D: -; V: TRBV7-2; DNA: TGTGCCAGCAGCAAACAGGGTAACACTGAAGCTTTCTTT; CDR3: CASSKQGNTEAFF
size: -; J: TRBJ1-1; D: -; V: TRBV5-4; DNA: TGTGCCAGCAGCTCGGTCGCCTTGAACACTGAAGCTTTCTTT; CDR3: CASSSVALNTEAFF
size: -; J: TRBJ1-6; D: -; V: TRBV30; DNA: TGTGCCTGGAGTGTGATCGAGGTTTCACCCCTCCACTTT; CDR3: CAWSVIEVSPLHF
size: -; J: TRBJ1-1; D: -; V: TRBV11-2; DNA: TGTGCCAGCATCAACAGGGTTGAAGCTTTCTTT; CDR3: CASINRVEAFF
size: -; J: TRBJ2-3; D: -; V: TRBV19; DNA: TGTGCCAGTAGTATAGACGGGAGCACAGATACGCAGTATTTT; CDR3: CASSIDGSTDTQYF
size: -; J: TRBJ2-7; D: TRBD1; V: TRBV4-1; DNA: TGCGCCAGCAGCCAAGGGCCGGGACAGGGGACCGAGCAGTACTTC; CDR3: CASSQGPGQGTEQYF
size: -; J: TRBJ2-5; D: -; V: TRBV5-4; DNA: TGTGCCAGCAGCTTGGCCGAGGTCGGCACCCAAGAGACCCAGTACTTC; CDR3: CASSLAEVGTQETQYF
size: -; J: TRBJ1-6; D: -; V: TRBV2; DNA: TGTGCCAGCAACTTATTGGGAAACAGGGCAGGATCACCCCTCCACTTT; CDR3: CASNLLGNRAGSPLHF
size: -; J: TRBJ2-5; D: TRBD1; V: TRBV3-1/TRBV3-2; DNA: TGTGCCAGCAGCCAACCGGGACAGGGAGAAGAGACCCAGTACTTC; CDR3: CASSQPGQGEETQYF
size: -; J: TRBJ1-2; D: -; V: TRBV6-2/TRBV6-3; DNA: TGTGCCAGCAGTTACTCGGGGAATATCTATGGCTACACCTTC; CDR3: CASSYSGNIYGYTF
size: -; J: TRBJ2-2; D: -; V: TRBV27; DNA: TGTGCCAGCAGATTGGCTAACACCGGGGAGCTGTTTTTT; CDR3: CASRLANTGELFF
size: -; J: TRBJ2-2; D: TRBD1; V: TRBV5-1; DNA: TGCGCCAGCAGCCCTCCGACAGGGCCGGCCGGGGAGCTGTTTTTT; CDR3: CASSPPTGPAGELFF
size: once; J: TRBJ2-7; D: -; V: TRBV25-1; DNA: TGTGCCAGCAGCCGAGAGGAGCAGTACTTC; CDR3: CASSREEQYF
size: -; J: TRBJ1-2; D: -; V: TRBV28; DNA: TGTGCCAGCAGCCGCCGCGGTCGGGTGGGGTATGGCTACACCTTC; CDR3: CASSRRGRVGYGYTF
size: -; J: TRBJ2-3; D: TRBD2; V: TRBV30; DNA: TGTGCCTGGAGTTCTGGGGGAGGGTCATTAGATACGCAGTATTTT; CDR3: CAWSSGGGSLDTQYF
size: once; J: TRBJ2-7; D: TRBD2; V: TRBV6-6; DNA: TGTGCCAGCGGGACTAGCGGCCCTGGGCAGTACTTC; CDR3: CASGTSGPGQYF
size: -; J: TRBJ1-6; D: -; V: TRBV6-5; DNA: TGTGCCAGCAGTTATCAGGGTACCTATAATTCACCCCTCCACTTT; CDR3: CASSYQGTYNSPLHF
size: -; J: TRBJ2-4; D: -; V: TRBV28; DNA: TGTGCCAGCAGTTTTGGAGGTTACTTACTAGCCAAAAACATTCAGTACTTC; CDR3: CASSFGGYLLAKNIQYF
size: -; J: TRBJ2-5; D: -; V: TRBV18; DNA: TGTGCCAGCTCACCAGGGGCAGTCGGTACCCAGTACTTC; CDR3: CASSPGAVGTQYF
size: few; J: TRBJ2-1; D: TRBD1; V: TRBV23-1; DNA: TGCGCCAGCAGCACAGGGGCCGAGCAGTTCTTC; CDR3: CASSTGAEQFF
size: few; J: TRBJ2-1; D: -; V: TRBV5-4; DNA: TGTGCCAGCAGCTTTGGCGGATCCTCCTACAATGAGCAGTTCTTC; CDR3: CASSFGGSSYNEQFF
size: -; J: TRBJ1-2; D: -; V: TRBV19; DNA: TGTGCCAGTAGTATGGAGGGGGACGGATTCCTTAACTATGGCTACACCTTC; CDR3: CASSMEGDGFLNYGYTF
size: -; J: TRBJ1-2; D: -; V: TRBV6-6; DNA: TGTGCCAGCAGGGAGGCGGACAGCCGAGGCTACACCTTC; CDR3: CASREADSRGYTF
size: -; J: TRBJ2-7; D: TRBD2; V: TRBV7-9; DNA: TGTGCCAGCAGCCAGACTAGCGGGGGTTCCTACGAGCAGTACTTC; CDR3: CASSQTSGGSYEQYF
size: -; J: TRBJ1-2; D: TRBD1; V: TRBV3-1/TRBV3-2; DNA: TGTGCCAGCAGCCAAGTTGAAGGGGGCAACTATGGCTACACCTTC; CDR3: CASSQVEGGNYGYTF
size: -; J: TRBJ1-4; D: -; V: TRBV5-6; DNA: TGTGCCAGCAGCTTGTGGGCCGGCGGTAATAATGAAAAACTGTTTTTT; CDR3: CASSLWAGGNNEKLFF
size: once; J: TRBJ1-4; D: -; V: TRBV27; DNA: TGTGCCAGCAGTCCCCGGACCACAACTAATGAAAAACTGTTTTTT; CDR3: CASSPRTTTNEKLFF
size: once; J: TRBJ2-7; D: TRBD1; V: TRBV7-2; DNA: TGTGCCAGCAGCTTAGCCTCGGGGACAGGGTACGAGCAGTACTTC; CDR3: CASSLASGTGYEQYF
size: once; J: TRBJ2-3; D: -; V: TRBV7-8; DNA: TGTGCCAGCAGCCCCGACAGGCGAGATACGCAGTATTTT; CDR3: CASSPDRRDTQYF
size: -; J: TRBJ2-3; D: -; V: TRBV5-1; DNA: TGCGCCAGCAGCATGGACGCCACAGATACGCAGTATTTT; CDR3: CASSMDATDTQYF
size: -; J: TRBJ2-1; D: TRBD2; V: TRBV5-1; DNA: TGCGCCAGCAGCCCGGGAGGGGTAGAGGATGAGCAGTTCTTC; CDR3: CASSPGGVEDEQFF